The 10 T cell receptor beta chains reported below all come from one sample, sequenced in a study of CD8 T cells in ankylosing spondylitis. General study points: Seemingly distinctive of ankylosing spondylitis blood was a TCR beta motif formed by eight highly homologous variants.

For these receptors, no antigen is known. TCRdb ran MiXCR on the 5' RACE reads and lists one entry per CDR3 protein. Of some 840,000 distinct CDR3 sequences listed, approximately 12% are singletons. The sample taken for sequencing was blood, either unsorted or a sorted T cell fraction (not recorded which). These receptors came from a male donor with ankylosing spondylitis.

The chain has TRBV28 and TRBJ1-1; possibly TRBD1 for D (5 bases). V lost 6 bases to trimming and J lost 4 bases, with 15 bases between them. In germline, CDR1 is MDHEN, CDR2 SYDVKM. The CDR3 has 14 residues. CDR3 nucleotides: TGTGCCAGCAGATCCGGGACCTTCTCCACTGAAGCTTTCTTT. It encodes CASRSGTFSTEAFF.

This clonotype was detected a few times. V and J are TRBV5-1 and TRBJ2-7; either TRBD1 or TRBD2 may supply D (5 bases each). The germline V gene has CDR1 SGHRS and CDR2 YFSETQ. The CDR3 has 15 amino acids. V was cut by 2 bases and J by 5 bases, with 17 bases left in between. The CDR3 here is CASSFGYEGTNEQYF. The CDR3 DNA reads as TGCGCCAGCAGCTTCGGTTATGAGGGGACCAACGAGCAGTACTTC. Variable domain in full (rest from reference TRBV5-1 and TRBJ2-7): KAGVTQTPRYLIKTRGQQVTLSCSPISGHRSVSWYQQTPGQGLQFLFEYFSETQRNKGNFPGRFSGRQFSNSRSEMNVSTLELGDSALYLCASSFGYEGTNEQYFGPGTRLTVT.

The chain carries TRBV25-1 and TRBJ2-7; the D gene is possibly TRBD2 (5 bases). CDR1 MGHDK and CDR2 SYGVNS come from the germline V gene. CDR3 length: 12 amino acids. Trimming removed 8 bases from V and 3 bases from J, with 11 bases in between. CDR3 nucleotide sequence: TGTGCCAGCTCCCGCGGGTACTACGAGCAGTACTTC. Encoded protein: CASSRGYYEQYF.

This clonotype has ten or more counts. The V gene is TRBV29-1, the J gene TRBJ1-4; D is undetermined. The CDR3 has 13 amino acids. The V gene lost 0 bases and the J gene lost 8 bases, with 10 bases spanning the gap. The germline gives CDR1 SQVTM, CDR2 ANQGSEA. The CDR3 DNA sequence: TGCAGCGTTGAAGAGCAGGCGGGAGAAAAACTGTTTTTT. Protein sequence: CSVEEQAGEKLFF. Filled out from reference TRBV29-1 and TRBJ1-4, the complete variable domain reads SAVISQKPSRDICQRGTSLTIQCQVDSQVTMMFWYRQQPGQSLTLIATANQGSEATYESGFVIDKFPISRPNLTFSTLTVSNMSPEDSSIYLCSVEEQAGEKLFFGSGTQLSVL.

The genes are TRBV29-1 and TRBJ1-2; D is uncertain. CDR3 size: 11 residues. Germline CDR1 SQVTM, CDR2 ANQGSEA. With 5 bases removed from V and 8 bases from J, the gap between germline ends came to 12 bases. The CDR3 sequence is CSVLYRRGYTF. The CDR3 DNA reads TGCAGCGTTCTCTACCGCAGAGGCTACACCTTC.

The chain recombines TRBV29-1 with TRBJ2-1; D is unclear. The CDR3 has 15 residues. The V and J ends lost 5 bases and 0 bases respectively, with 14 bases between them. Germline V gene data show CDR1 as SQVTM and CDR2 as ANQGSEA. The CDR3 is CSVLGERSSYNEQFF. The CDR3 DNA reads as TGCAGCGTTCTCGGCGAGAGAAGCTCCTACAATGAGCAGTTCTTC.

The J gene is TRBJ2-1, the V gene TRBV4-3; D might be TRBD2 (5 bases). CDR1 is LGHNA and CDR2 is YSLEER in the germline V gene. The CDR3 sequence is 13 residues long. V gave up 0 bases and J gave up 12 bases, with 12 bases separating them. CDR3 protein: CASSQDKRLGQFF. The CDR3 DNA reads as TGCGCCAGCAGCCAAGATAAGCGGCTCGGGCAGTTCTTC.

The chain links TRBV10-3 to TRBJ2-7; D possibly matches TRBD1 or TRBD2 (6 bases each). V was shortened by 11 bases and J by 4 bases, with 21 bases between the two germline ends. CDR3 length: 14 amino acids. Germline lookup yields CDR1 ENHRY and CDR2 SYGVKD. For the CDR3, the DNA is TGTGCCGCCCAACAGGGACTGGGGGGTTACGAGCAGTACTTC. It is translated as CAAQQGLGGYEQYF.

There are many counts of this clonotype. The rearrangement links TRBV7-2 to TRBJ1-5; possibly TRBD1 for D (6 bases). V dropped 2 bases and J dropped 6 bases, with 11 bases sitting between them. The CDR3 extends over 14 amino acids. Per the germline V gene, CDR1 is SGHTA and CDR2 is FQGNSA. This CDR3 is CASSLKGGPQPQHF. The CDR3 DNA is TGTGCCAGCAGCTTAAAGGGGGGGCCTCAGCCCCAGCATTTT.

This clonotype was observed many times. The CDR3 DNA is TGCGCCAGCAGGACAGTGATGAACACTGAAGCTTTCTTT. It yields the protein CASRTVMNTEAFF. The chain links TRBV5-1 to TRBJ1-1, with a possible D match to TRBD1 (5 bases). Between the trimmed V and J ends, which lost 5 bases and 0 bases, there was a span of 8 bases. The CDR3 runs 13 residues. Looked up from germline, CDR1 is SGHRS and CDR2 is YFSETQ.